This T cell receptor beta chain was retrieved from a study of blood T cells in healthy people across ages. Findings and limits, study-wide: Estimated diversity, derived from one million T cells, was regarded as an underestimate.

J lost 15 bases, V lost 3 bases, and 14 bases had no gene match. CDR3 length: 14 residues. Primers used in a second PCR of about 6 to 11 cycles were a sample-barcoded 5' primer and a J-beta primer mix. Each cDNA molecule carried a tag from a template-switch adaptor that contained 12 random nucleotides. TCRdb reprocessed the 5' RACE reads with MiXCR, giving one entry per CDR3 protein. The sample holds approximately 780,000 distinct CDR3 sequences, about 26% seen once. This clonotype was recorded a few times. Its antigen is not identified. These data also formed part of another study, on T cells of mothers and their children.

Sequenced input: blood. The TCR originated in a boy between 5 and 17 years old in good health. The chain couples TRBV12-3 or TRBV12-4 to TRBJ2-1, with TRBD2 matching 7 bases. Written as DNA, the CDR3 is TGTGCCAGCAGTTTGGGCCCCGGGACTATTCACCGGTTCTTC. Its protein is CASSLGPGTIHRFF.